This TCR beta chain was found in a study of blood T cell repertoires in COVID-19 (dated by TCRdb to the early 2020s). For context, the study as a whole: Collaborator samples came from the United States, Italy and Spain and covered acute and convalescent phases of COVID-19. Nearly every sample came with metadata listing a de-identified subject ID, COVID-19 status, age in years and sex. Subjects who had been exposed to COVID-19, were actively infected with it, or had recovered from it provided the deeply sampled blood TCRbeta repertoires that made up the dataset. The repertoires were released in a freely available public database intended as a resource for research on the immune response to SARS-CoV-2. Samples came from the ongoing ImmuneRACE study (first 160 participants) plus 1,254 subjects from 6 global collaborators. The material from the prospective study consisted of cDNA or gDNA derived from T cells, B-cell-depleted T cells, or PBMCs. Where available, HLA class I and class II types were taken from metadata supplied by the sample provider and were not determined by assay-based typing. The research as a whole found: The amount of clinical and demographic metadata varied by source and participant and was provided uncurated.

CDR1 and CDR2 were assigned from the germline V gene (reference sequence) as SGHNT and YYREEE. The CDR3 numbers 13 residues from cysteine through phenylalanine. The sequence is cut down to CDR3 DNA, 39 bases in frame from base 1. V is cut by 4 bases and J by 7 bases, and the space between the germline ends is 14 bases. TCRbeta CDR3 regions were amplified from genomic DNA by means of the immunoSEQ Assay, a bias-controlled multiplex PCR. In the authors' own workflow: The number of nucleated cells in each sample was estimated by amplification of reference gene primers within the assay. To quantify the absolute abundance of each unique TCRbeta CDR3 rearrangement, sequence reads were collapsed and filtered. For each sample, productive Simpson clonality was calculated as the square root of Simpson's diversity index across productive rearrangements. TCRdb obtained this table from immuneACCESS and retained in-frame rearrangements with V and J assigned. These tables miss some clones; where compared with another copy, unresolved V genes account for less than half of the shortfall, and the remainder is unexplained. That table gives V, J and clone size, and the DNA gave D and trimming. In this sample the table shows some 150,000 clones, more than 75% of which occur a single time. The top ten clonotypes cover around 1.2% of the sample.

As to this clone: Its binding antigen is unknown. No much larger clone is present one base from it, and per-base qualities are unavailable.

Participants in the prospective study were aged roughly 18 to 89 years, lived in some 24 United States geographic areas, and enrolled through a virtual design. In the prospective study, participants were assigned to cohorts based on the clinical history participants reported in a screening survey and a study questionnaire. Each participant in the prospective study had whole blood, serum and a nasopharyngeal or oropharyngeal swab collected by mobile phlebotomists. Over a roughly two-month period, participants in the prospective study had the option of providing additional blood draws and questionnaires. Prospective study blood samples were shipped either frozen or at room temperature before DNA extraction.

The chain uses TRBV5-4 and TRBJ1-1; no D gene can be assigned with confidence. The specimen sequenced was PBMCs or T cells enriched from blood (not recorded which). This clonotype originated in a human donor with acute COVID-19. The donor label of this sample is uncertain. The CDR3 reads CASSGGRGYEAFF. The sequenced DNA is TGTGCCAGCAGCGGAGGCCGTGGGTATGAAGCTTTCTTT. Beyond the CDR3, the reference TRBV5-4 and TRBJ1-1 genes provide the residues; the full variable domain reads: ETGVTQSPTHLIKTRGQQVTLRCSSQSGHNTVSWYQQALGQGPQFIFQYYREEENGRGNFPPRFSGLQFPNYSSELNVNALELDDSALYLCASSGGRGYEAFFGQGTRLTVV.